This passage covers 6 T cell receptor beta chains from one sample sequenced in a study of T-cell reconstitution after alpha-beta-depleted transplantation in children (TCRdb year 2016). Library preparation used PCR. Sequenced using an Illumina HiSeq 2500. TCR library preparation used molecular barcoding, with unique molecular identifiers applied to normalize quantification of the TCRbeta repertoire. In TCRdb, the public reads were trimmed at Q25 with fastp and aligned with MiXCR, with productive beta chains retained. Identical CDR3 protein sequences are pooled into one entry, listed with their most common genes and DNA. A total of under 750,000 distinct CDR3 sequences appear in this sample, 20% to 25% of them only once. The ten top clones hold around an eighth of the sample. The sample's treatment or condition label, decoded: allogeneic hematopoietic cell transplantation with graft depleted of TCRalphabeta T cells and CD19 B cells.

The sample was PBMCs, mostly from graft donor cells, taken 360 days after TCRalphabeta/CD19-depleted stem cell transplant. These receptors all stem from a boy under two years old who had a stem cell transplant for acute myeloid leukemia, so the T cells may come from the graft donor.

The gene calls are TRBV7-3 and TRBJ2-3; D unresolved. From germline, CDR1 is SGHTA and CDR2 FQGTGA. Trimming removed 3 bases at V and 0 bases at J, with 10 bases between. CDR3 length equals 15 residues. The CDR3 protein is CASSFEAGSTDTQYF. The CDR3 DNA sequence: TGTGCCAGCAGCTTTGAGGCAGGCAGCACAGATACGCAGTATTTT.

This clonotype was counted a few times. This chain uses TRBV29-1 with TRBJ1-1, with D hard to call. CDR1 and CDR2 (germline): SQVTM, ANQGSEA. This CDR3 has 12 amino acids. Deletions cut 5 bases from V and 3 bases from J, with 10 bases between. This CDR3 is CSVLTLHTEAFF. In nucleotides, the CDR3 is TGCAGCGTTTTGACTCTGCACACTGAAGCTTTCTTT.

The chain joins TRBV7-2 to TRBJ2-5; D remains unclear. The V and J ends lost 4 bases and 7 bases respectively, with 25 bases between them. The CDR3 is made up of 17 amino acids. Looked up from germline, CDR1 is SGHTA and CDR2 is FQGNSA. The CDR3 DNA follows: TGTGCCAGCAGCTCCTCGAAGATTAGAGCCAAATTGGGGACCCAGTACTTC. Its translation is CASSSSKIRAKLGTQYF.

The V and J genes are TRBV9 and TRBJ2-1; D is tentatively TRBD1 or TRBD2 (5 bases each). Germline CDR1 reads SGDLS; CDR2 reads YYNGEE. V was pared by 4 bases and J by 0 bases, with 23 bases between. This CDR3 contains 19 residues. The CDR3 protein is CASSFRDPYWPSSYNEQFF. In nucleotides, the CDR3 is TGTGCCAGCAGCTTCCGGGACCCATACTGGCCGAGCTCCTACAATGAGCAGTTCTTC.

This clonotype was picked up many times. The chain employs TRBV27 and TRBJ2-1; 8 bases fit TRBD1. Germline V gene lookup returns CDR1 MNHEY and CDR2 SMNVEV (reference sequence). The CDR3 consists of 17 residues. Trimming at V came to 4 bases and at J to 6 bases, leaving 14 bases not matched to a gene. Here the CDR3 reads CASSSGGEVRALNEQFF. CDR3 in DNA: TGTGCCAGCAGTTCAGGGGGCGAGGTCCGAGCTCTCAATGAGCAGTTCTTC.

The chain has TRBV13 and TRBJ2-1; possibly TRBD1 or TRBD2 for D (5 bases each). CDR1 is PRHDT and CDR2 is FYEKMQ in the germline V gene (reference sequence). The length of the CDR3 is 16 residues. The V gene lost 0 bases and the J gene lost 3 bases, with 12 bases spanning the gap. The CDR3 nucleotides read TGTGCCAGCAGCTTAGGGGGGCCGGGGCACTACAATGAGCAGTTCTTC. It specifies CASSLGGPGHYNEQFF.